This T cell receptor beta chain was identified in a study of T cell responses to AZD1222 COVID-19 vaccine. Background on the study: Second-dose schedules of about 4 or about 12 weeks were combined. Findings and caveats of the study: In a largely white British group with more females than males, clonal diversity was possibly underestimated. The peak T cell response came first, and repertoires were sampled only after it. Receipt of two AZD1222 doses was followed by a rise in Spike-specific TCR breadth and depth.

A word on this clone: Its antigen is unidentified.

The method was immunoSEQ multiplex PCR; TCRdb's version includes in-frame clones alone and lacks a portion of them. The repertoire includes 45,000 to 60,000 clones, 75% to 90% of them detected once, and approximately 16% sits in the top ten. The sample in question was peripheral blood, obtained on day 0 of AZD1222 vaccination. This TCR derives from an adult in good health.

The CDR3 spells CSVEDGGGNTIYF. For the CDR3, the DNA is TGCAGCGTTGAAGATGGCGGGGGAAACACCATATATTTT. The chain is built from TRBV29-1 and TRBJ1-3; no clear D. Trimming pared 0 bases from V and 4 bases from J, leaving 7 bases between. The CDR3 sequence is 13 residues long. Per germline, CDR1 SQVTM and CDR2 ANQGSEA.